This T cell receptor (beta chain) was retrieved from a study of blood T cell repertoires in COVID-19. About the study: Material from acute and convalescent COVID-19 was sourced from the United States, Italy and Spain. The analysed material was cDNA or gDNA that came from T cells, B-cell-depleted T cells, or PBMCs.

Clones were read by immunoSEQ multiplex PCR, and TCRdb kept only the in-frame ones, dropping some. This sample yields some 530,000 clones, of which more than 85% are seen a single time; roughly 8% belongs to the top ten. Participant-given clinical history determined each cohort assignment. The V end lost 6 bases, the J end lost 4 bases, and 10 bases lay between the germline ends. Germline CDR1 SGHTA, CDR2 FQGNSA. The CDR3 totals 13 residues. The chain combines TRBV7-2 with TRBJ1-3; no firm D call. The TCR sequence derives from a woman aged 55-75 years who had recovered from COVID-19. The source material was PBMCs or T cells enriched from blood (not recorded which). CDR3 in DNA: TGTGCCAGCAGGGGCAGAAACGGAAACACCATATATTTT. It translates to CASRGRNGNTIYF.